Below, 26 T cell receptor beta chains from the same sample are listed, as sequenced in a study of T-cell memory formation after mild COVID-19. TCRdb re-derived calls from the 5' RACE reads in MiXCR, one entry per CDR3 protein. This sample carries under 3,000 distinct CDR3 sequences, less than 75% of them seen once, and the ten largest clones take 9.2%. Sequenced sample: PBMCs or a T cell subset sorted from them (not recorded which). All receptors derive from an adult who had mild COVID-19 (a few samples of this study predate the infection). Cell type and time point are not known.

The rearrangement links TRBV5-1 to TRBJ2-3; D gene ambiguous. Deletions cut 5 bases from V and 3 bases from J, with 10 bases between. The CDR3 totals 13 residues. Looked up from germline, CDR1 is SGHRS and CDR2 is YFSETQ. CDR3 residues: CASSTPRTDTQYF. The CDR3 DNA is TGCGCCAGCAGTACCCCTAGGACAGATACGCAGTATTTT.

This rearrangement joins TRBV27 to TRBJ1-1; a possible D gene is TRBD1 (5 bases). V lost 6 bases, J lost 0 bases, and 14 bases lay in between. CDR1 and CDR2 (germline): MNHEY, SMNVEV (reference sequence). The CDR3 runs 15 residues. Here the CDR3 DNA reads TGTGCCAGCAGCCCAGGGACTTACATGAACACTGAAGCTTTCTTT. This sequence encodes CASSPGTYMNTEAFF.

This clonotype is labeled large (0.1 to 1%). The rearrangement joins TRBV7-6 to TRBJ2-1; D gene ambiguous. The CDR3 loop spans 13 amino acids. Germline V gene lookup returns CDR1 SGHVS and CDR2 FNYEAQ. Trimming took 1 base from V and 0 from J, leaving 1 base between them. This chain's CDR3 is CASSLDSYNEQFF. The CDR3 DNA reads as TGTGCCAGCAGCTTAGACTCCTACAATGAGCAGTTCTTC.

In nucleotides, the CDR3 is TGTGCCAGCAGCTTGGAGGCAGGGGGCTCCTACGAGCAGTACTTC. It encodes CASSLEAGGSYEQYF. The chain links TRBV5-5 to TRBJ2-7; 7 bases fit TRBD1. Looked up from germline, CDR1 is SGHKS and CDR2 is YYEKEE (reference sequence). Unmatched junction bases numbered 3, after V lost 0 bases and J lost 0 bases. This CDR3 contains 15 residues.

This clonotype appeared once. V and J are TRBV7-3 and TRBJ2-3; a possible D gene is TRBD2 (6 bases). Trimming took 6 bases from V and 3 from J, leaving 10 bases between them. Per germline, CDR1 SGHTA and CDR2 FQGTGA. The CDR3 totals 13 residues. CDR3 loop: CASSGGATDTQYF. Here the CDR3 DNA reads TGTGCCAGCAGTGGCGGGGCGACAGATACGCAGTATTTT.

This clonotype is deemed large. The chain has TRBV5-6 and TRBJ2-1; TRBD1 matches 8 bases. The CDR3 extends over 13 amino acids. The V gene end was trimmed by 5 bases and the J gene end by 6 bases; junction bases not matched to a gene: 4. Germline V CDR1 and CDR2: SGHDT, YYEEEE. As DNA, the CDR3 is TGTGCCAGCAGTTGGACAGGGAGCAATGAGCAGTTCTTC. Translating it yields CASSWTGSNEQFF.

This clonotype was detected a few times. The chain links TRBV7-2 to TRBJ2-5; tentatively, D is TRBD1 (5 bases). From germline, CDR1 is SGHTA and CDR2 FQGNSA. CDR3 length equals 13 residues. Trimming shortened V by 5 bases and J by 0 bases, and 7 bases separated the two germline ends. The CDR3 DNA is TGTGCCAGCAGCCCAGGGTACCAAGAGACCCAGTACTTC. Encoded protein: CASSPGYQETQYF. Full variable domain (remainder filled in from reference TRBV7-2 and TRBJ2-5): GAGVSQSPSNKVTEKGKDVELRCDPISGHTALYWYRQSLGQGLEFLIYFQGNSAPDKSGLPSDRFSAERTGGSVSTLTIQRTQQEDSAVYLCASSPGYQETQYFGPGTRLLVL.

The chain links TRBV25-1 to TRBJ1-6, with D possibly matching TRBD1 (6 bases). Between the trimmed V and J ends, which lost 5 bases and 5 bases, there was a span of 22 bases. The CDR3 is made up of 18 amino acids. CDR1 is MGHDK and CDR2 is SYGVNS in the germline V gene. The CDR3 spells CASSSENRARGDNSPLHF. CDR3 DNA: TGTGCCAGCAGTAGCGAGAATCGGGCCAGGGGTGATAATTCACCCCTCCACTTT.

This chain links TRBV6-1 with TRBJ1-5, with 9 bases that match TRBD1. V lost 5 bases to trimming and J lost 5 bases; unmatched junction nucleotides: 13. There are 17 residues in the CDR3. Germline V gene lookup returns CDR1 MNHNS and CDR2 SASEGT. CDR3 in amino acids: CASSSPWGQGGDQPQHF. CDR3 DNA: TGTGCCAGCAGTTCGCCCTGGGGACAGGGTGGTGATCAGCCCCAGCATTTT.

Only one count was recorded for this clonotype. This chain links TRBV6-1 with TRBJ2-1; TRBD1 matches 7 bases. CDR1 and CDR2 from the germline V gene are MNHNS and SASEGT. This CDR3 comprises 16 residues. The trim removed 6 bases at V and 2 bases at J, leaving 10 bases unmatched. CDR3 region: CASRRMQGVPYNEQFF. In DNA, the CDR3 is TGTGCCAGCAGACGAATGCAGGGGGTTCCCTACAATGAGCAGTTCTTC.

The J gene is TRBJ2-5, the V gene TRBV2; tentatively, D is TRBD1 (5 bases). This CDR3 spans 13 amino acids. Deletions cut 6 bases from V and 3 bases from J, with 11 bases between. The V gene's germline CDR1 is SNHLY and CDR2 FYNNEI. CDR3 DNA sequence: TGTGCCAGCAGGCTAGACAGTGAAGAGACCCAGTACTTC. This sequence encodes CASRLDSEETQYF.

The genes are TRBV12-3 or TRBV12-4 and TRBJ2-1; the D is unclear. Trimming shortened V by 6 bases and J by 5 bases, and 11 bases separated the two germline ends. The CDR3 runs 13 residues. CDR3 amino acids: CASSRLDDNEQFF. The CDR3 coding sequence is TGTGCCAGCAGCCGGCTAGACGACAATGAGCAGTTCTTC.

The gene calls are TRBV30 and TRBJ2-1; D gene unclear. CDR1 is GTSNPN and CDR2 is SVGIG in the germline V gene (reference sequence). The CDR3 runs 13 residues. The V end lost 0 bases, the J end lost 8 bases, and 11 bases lay between the germline ends. CDR3 sequence reads: CAWSVSATHEQFF. CDR3 coding DNA: TGTGCCTGGAGTGTTTCGGCCACCCATGAGCAGTTCTTC.

The chain employs TRBV2 and TRBJ1-5; TRBD1 matches 7 bases. In germline, CDR1 is SNHLY, CDR2 FYNNEI. This CDR3 is 14 amino acids long. With 6 bases clipped from V and 9 bases from J, the junction kept 11 bases outside the gene matches. The CDR3: CASRGQPGLGPQHF. The CDR3 DNA sequence: TGTGCCAGCAGGGGACAGCCGGGTCTCGGGCCCCAGCATTTT.

V usage is TRBV7-9 and J usage is TRBJ2-3, with 8 bases that match TRBD2. Germline-derived CDR1 and CDR2 are SEHNR and FQNEAQ (reference sequence). The CDR3 contains 15 residues. V lost 4 bases to trimming and J lost 1 base; unmatched junction nucleotides: 4. CDR3 loop: CASSSLSGGTDTQYF. The CDR3 bases are TGTGCCAGCAGCTCCCTTAGCGGGGGCACAGATACGCAGTATTTT.

The genes are TRBV6-5 and TRBJ1-2, with TRBD1 matching 7 bases. Germline V gene lookup returns CDR1 MNHEY and CDR2 SVGAGI. The CDR3 is made up of 13 amino acids. V shed 5 bases and J 6 bases; nucleotides not matched to a gene: 6. This CDR3 reads CASSDRVGNGYTF. In nucleotides, the CDR3 is TGTGCCAGCAGTGACAGGGTGGGAAATGGCTACACCTTC.

This chain connects TRBV20-1 to TRBJ2-7, with 9 bases matching TRBD1. The V segment lost 6 bases and the J segment 2 bases; nucleotides outside the gene matches: 5. Germline V lookup: CDR1 DFQATT, CDR2 SNEGSKA (reference sequence). The CDR3 spans 13 residues. This CDR3 reads CSAWDRETYEQYF. CDR3 bases: TGCAGTGCGTGGGACAGGGAGACCTACGAGCAGTACTTC.

V gene TRBV9 combines with J gene TRBJ2-3; possible D gene TRBD1, 6 bases. The CDR3 spans 16 residues. Between the trimmed V and J ends, which lost 1 base and 3 bases, there was a span of 15 bases. Germline V gene sequence: CDR1 SGDLS, CDR2 YYNGEE. The CDR3 DNA follows: TGTGCCAGCAGCGTAACCCCAGGGGCCGGGACAGATACGCAGTATTTT. Translating it yields CASSVTPGAGTDTQYF.

This clonotype is judged medium-sized (0.01 to 0.1%). The chain joins TRBV29-1 to TRBJ2-7; D possibly corresponds to TRBD2 (5 bases). CDR3 length: 14 residues. V was pared by 4 bases and J by 2 bases, with 15 bases between. Looked up from germline, CDR1 is SQVTM and CDR2 is ANQGSEA. The chain's CDR3 is CSVVTEDDPYEQYF. The DNA of the CDR3 is TGCAGCGTTGTTACGGAGGACGATCCCTACGAGCAGTACTTC.

The rearrangement joins TRBV7-9 to TRBJ2-1, with 7 bases matching TRBD2. Germline V gene data show CDR1 as SEHNR and CDR2 as FQNEAQ (reference sequence). The CDR3 has 15 amino acids. Trimming took 5 bases from V and 7 from J; bases not matched to a gene: 11. CDR3 nucleotides: TGTGCCAGCAGCCCCCGGGACTATTCGTTAAATGAGCAGTTCTTC. Its translation is CASSPRDYSLNEQFF.

CDR3 region: CASSQGAIYEQYF. CDR3 in DNA: TGTGCCAGCAGCCAAGGGGCGATCTACGAGCAGTACTTC. The chain couples TRBV4-2 to TRBJ2-7; D remains ambiguous. Germline lookup yields CDR1 LGHNA and CDR2 YNFKEQ. Trimming stripped 1 base from V and 3 bases from J, with 7 bases between. The CDR3 is 13 residues long.

V usage is TRBV2 and J usage is TRBJ2-7; TRBD2 might be the D (6 bases). Per germline, CDR1 SNHLY and CDR2 FYNNEI. The CDR3 is 16 residues long. The V end lost 1 base, the J end lost 2 bases, and 15 bases lay between the germline ends. The CDR3 spells CASSEGAGTRPYEQYF. CDR3 bases: TGTGCCAGCAGTGAAGGGGCGGGAACGAGGCCCTACGAGCAGTACTTC.

This chain uses TRBV24-1 with TRBJ2-1; D possibly corresponds to TRBD1 (5 bases). Germline loops: CDR1 KGHDR, CDR2 SFDVKD. The ends were cut back, 5 bases at V and 6 bases at J, with 13 bases in the middle. This CDR3 is built from 14 residues. This CDR3 reads CATSVTGRGNEQFF. In DNA form, the CDR3 reads TGTGCCACCAGTGTGACTGGTAGGGGCAATGAGCAGTTCTTC.

The chain is built from TRBV18 and TRBJ2-1; D uncertain. The CDR3 covers 14 residues. V was cut by 5 bases and J by 2 bases, with 10 bases left in between. Germline loops: CDR1 KGHSH, CDR2 LQKENI. DNA of the CDR3: TGTGCCAGCTCATTAAACAAGGCCTACAATGAGCAGTTCTTC. This encodes CASSLNKAYNEQFF.

This clonotype was detected only once. The junction and the germline gene differ at one end; a read error may be behind it. The chain recombines TRBV4-2 with TRBJ2-3; TRBD1 agrees at 7 bases. CDR3 length: 15 residues. Germline CDR1 reads LGHNA; CDR2 reads YNFKEQ. CDR3 protein: CASSKDREATDTQYF. CDR3 in DNA: TGTGCCAGCAGCAAAGACAGGGAAGCGACAGATACGCAGTATTTT.

The chain combines TRBV6-1 with TRBJ2-7, with 10 bases lining up with TRBD1. The CDR3 is 13 amino acids. Germline CDR1 MNHNS, CDR2 SASEGT. The V segment lost 10 bases and the J segment 7 bases; nucleotides outside the gene matches: 10. CDR3 residues: CATRGTGEGEQYF. The CDR3 coding sequence is TGTGCCACCAGGGGGACAGGGGAGGGTGAGCAGTACTTC.